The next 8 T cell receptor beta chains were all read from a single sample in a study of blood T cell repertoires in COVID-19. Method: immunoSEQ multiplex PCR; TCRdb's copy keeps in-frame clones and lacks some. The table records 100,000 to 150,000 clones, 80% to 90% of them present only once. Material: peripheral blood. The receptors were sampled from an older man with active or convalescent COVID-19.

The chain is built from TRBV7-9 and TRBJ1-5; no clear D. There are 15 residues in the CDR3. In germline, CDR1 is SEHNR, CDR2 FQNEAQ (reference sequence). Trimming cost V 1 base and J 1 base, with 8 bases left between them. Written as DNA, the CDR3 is TGTGCCAGCAGCTTAGTTGGCTCGAGCAATCAGCCCCAGCATTTT. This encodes CASSLVGSSNQPQHF.

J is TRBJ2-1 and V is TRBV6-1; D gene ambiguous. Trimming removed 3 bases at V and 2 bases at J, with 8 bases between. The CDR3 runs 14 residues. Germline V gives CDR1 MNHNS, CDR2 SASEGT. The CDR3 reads CASSDRYPYNEQFF. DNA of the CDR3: TGTGCCAGCAGTGATAGATATCCCTACAATGAGCAGTTCTTC.

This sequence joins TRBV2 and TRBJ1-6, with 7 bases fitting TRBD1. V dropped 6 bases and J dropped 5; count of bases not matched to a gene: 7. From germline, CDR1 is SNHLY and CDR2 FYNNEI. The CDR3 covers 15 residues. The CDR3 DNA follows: TGTGCCAGCAGATCACAGGGGATAAATAATTCACCCCTCCACTTT. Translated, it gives CASRSQGINNSPLHF.

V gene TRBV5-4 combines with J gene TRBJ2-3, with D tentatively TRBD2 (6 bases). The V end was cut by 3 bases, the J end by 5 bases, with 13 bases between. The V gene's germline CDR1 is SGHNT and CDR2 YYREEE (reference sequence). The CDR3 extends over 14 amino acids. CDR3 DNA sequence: TGTGCCAGCAGCTCGGGGGACTTGGGAGATACGCAGTATTTT. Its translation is CASSSGDLGDTQYF.

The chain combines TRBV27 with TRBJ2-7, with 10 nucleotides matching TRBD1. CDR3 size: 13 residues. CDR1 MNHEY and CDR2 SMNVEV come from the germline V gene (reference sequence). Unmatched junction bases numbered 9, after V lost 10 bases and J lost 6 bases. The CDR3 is CATVDRGSFEQYF. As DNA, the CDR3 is TGTGCCACTGTGGACAGGGGGTCTTTCGAGCAGTACTTC.

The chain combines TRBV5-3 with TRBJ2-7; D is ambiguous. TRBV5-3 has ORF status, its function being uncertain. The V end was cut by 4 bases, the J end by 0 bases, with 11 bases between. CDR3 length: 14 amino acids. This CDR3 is CARSLGSLSYEQYF. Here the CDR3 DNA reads TGTGCCAGAAGCCTGGGGTCACTCTCCTACGAGCAGTACTTC.

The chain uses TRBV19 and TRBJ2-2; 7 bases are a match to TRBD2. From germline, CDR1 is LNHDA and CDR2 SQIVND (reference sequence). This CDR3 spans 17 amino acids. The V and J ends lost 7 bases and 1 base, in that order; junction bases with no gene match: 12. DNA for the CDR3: TGTGCCAGTAATACCGGGAGGAGTGGGAAGAACACCGGGGAGCTGTTTTTT. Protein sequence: CASNTGRSGKNTGELFF.

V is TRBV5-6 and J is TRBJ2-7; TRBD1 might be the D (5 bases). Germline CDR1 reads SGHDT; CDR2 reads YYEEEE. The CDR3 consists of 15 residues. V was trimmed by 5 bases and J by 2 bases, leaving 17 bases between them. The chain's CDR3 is CASSISGHGAYEQYF. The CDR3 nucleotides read TGTGCCAGCAGTATTTCAGGGCACGGCGCCTACGAGCAGTACTTC.